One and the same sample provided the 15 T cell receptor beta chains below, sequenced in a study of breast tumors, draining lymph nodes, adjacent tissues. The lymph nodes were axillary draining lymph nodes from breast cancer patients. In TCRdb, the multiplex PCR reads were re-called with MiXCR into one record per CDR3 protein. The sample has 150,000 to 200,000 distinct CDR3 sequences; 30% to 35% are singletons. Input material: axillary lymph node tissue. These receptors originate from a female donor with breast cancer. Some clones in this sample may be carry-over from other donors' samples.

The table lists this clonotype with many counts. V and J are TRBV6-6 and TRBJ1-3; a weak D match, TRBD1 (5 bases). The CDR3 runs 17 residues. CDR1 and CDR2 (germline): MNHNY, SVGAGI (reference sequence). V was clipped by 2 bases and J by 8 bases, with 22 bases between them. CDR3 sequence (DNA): TGTGCCAGCAGTTACCTCGGGACTCAAATAAAGAGGGACACCATATATTTT. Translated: CASSYLGTQIKRDTIYF.

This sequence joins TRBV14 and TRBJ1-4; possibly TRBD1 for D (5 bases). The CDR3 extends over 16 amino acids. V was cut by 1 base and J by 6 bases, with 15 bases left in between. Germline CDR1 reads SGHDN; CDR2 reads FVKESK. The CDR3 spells CASSQGYRGGDEKLFF. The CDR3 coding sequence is TGTGCCAGCAGCCAAGGTTATAGGGGAGGGGATGAAAAACTGTTTTTT.

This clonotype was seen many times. CDR3 loop: CSAYRLNYNEQFF. In DNA form, the CDR3 reads TGCAGTGCCTACCGACTTAACTACAATGAGCAGTTCTTC. The J gene is TRBJ2-1, the V gene TRBV20-1; D gene uncertain. The CDR3 runs to 13 residues. CDR1 and CDR2 (germline): DFQATT, SNEGSKA (reference sequence). Trimming removed 6 bases from V and 3 bases from J, with 12 bases in between.

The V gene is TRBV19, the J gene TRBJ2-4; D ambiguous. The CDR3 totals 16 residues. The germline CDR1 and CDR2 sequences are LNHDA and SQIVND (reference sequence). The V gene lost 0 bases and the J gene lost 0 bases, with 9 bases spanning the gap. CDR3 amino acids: CASSIDRRLAKNIQYF. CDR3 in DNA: TGTGCCAGTAGTATAGATAGAAGACTAGCCAAAAACATTCAGTACTTC.

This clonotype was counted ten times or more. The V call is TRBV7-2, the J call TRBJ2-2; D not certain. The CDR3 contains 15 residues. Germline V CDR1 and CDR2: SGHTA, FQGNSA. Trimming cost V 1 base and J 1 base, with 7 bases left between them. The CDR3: CASSLVVRNTGELFF. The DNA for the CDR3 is TGTGCCAGCAGCTTAGTGGTACGGAACACCGGGGAGCTGTTTTTT.

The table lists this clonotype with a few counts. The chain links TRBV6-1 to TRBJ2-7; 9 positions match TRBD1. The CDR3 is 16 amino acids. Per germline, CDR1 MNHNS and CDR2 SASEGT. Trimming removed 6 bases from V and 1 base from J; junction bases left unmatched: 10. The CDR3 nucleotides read TGTGCCAGCAGAGCGTTACAGGGGGCAGGTTCCTACGAGCAGTACTTC. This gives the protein CASRALQGAGSYEQYF.

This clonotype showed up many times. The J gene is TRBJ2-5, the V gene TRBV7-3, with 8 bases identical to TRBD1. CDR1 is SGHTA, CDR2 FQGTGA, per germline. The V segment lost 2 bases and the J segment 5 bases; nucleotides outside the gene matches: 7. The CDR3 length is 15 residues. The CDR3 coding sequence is TGTGCCAGCAGCTTAGGGCAGGGGGCATGGGAGACCCAGTACTTC. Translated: CASSLGQGAWETQYF.

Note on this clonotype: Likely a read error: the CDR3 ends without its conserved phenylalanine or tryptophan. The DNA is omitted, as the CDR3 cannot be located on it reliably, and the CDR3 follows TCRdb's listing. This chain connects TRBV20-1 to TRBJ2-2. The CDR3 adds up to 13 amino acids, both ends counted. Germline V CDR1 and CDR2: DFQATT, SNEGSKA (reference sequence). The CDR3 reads CSAQEPNTGELMS.

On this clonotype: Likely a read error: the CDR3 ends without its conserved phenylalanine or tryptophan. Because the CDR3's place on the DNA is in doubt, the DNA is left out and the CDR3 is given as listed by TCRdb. The CDR3 here is CASSQEGAGGNNSPPHL. The chain uses TRBV4-1 and TRBJ1-6; TRBD1 reflects the table's D call only, with no check against the DNA. With termini counted, the CDR3 has 17 amino acids. The germline gives CDR1 MGHRA, CDR2 YSYEKL.

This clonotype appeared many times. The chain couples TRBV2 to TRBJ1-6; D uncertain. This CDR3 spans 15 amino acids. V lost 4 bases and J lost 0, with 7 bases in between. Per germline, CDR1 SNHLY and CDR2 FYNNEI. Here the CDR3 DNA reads TGTGCCAGCAGTGTGGATCACTCCTATAATTCACCCCTCCACTTT. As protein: CASSVDHSYNSPLHF.

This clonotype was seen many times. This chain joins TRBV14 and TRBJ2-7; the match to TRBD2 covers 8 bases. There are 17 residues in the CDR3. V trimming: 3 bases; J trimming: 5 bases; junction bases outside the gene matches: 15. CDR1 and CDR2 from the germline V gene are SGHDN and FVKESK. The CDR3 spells CASSHLAGRSTMHEQYF. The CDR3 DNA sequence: TGTGCCAGCAGCCACCTAGCGGGCCGGAGTACGATGCACGAGCAGTACTTC.

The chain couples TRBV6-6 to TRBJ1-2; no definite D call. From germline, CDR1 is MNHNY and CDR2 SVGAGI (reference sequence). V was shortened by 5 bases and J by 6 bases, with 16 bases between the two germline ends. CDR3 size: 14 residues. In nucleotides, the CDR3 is TGTGCCAGCAGTCATGAGGGAAGGAGGGATGGCTACACCTTC. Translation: CASSHEGRRDGYTF.

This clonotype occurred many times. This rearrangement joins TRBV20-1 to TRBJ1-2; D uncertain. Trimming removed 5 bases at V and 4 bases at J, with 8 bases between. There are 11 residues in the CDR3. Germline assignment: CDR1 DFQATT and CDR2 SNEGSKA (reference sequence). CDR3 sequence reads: CSAGLGYGYTF. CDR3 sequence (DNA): TGCAGTGCTGGTTTGGGCTATGGCTACACCTTC.

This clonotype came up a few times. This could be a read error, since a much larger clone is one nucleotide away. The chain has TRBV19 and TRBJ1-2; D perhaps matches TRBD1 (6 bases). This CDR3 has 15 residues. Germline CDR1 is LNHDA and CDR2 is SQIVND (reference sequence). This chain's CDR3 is CASSHAGHGLVGYAF. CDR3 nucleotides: TGTGCCAGTAGTCATGCGGGACACGGACTGGTAGGCTACGCCTTC.

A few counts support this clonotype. This CDR3 reads CASSTGTSGGWWGNIQYF. Written as DNA, the CDR3 is TGTGCCAGCAGCACCGGGACTAGCGGGGGATGGTGGGGAAACATTCAGTACTTC. The genes are TRBV7-2 and TRBJ2-4; TRBD2 agrees at 14 bases. V was pared by 5 bases and J by 6 bases, with 12 bases of the junction left unmatched. CDR1 is SGHTA and CDR2 is FQGNSA in the germline V gene. The length of the CDR3 is 18 residues.